This T cell receptor (beta chain) was sequenced in a study of T-cell reconstitution after alpha-beta-depleted transplantation in children. Unique molecular identifiers were incorporated during preparation of the TCRbeta library. TCRdb re-analysed the PCR reads in MiXCR, keeping a single row per CDR3 protein. The data show about 610,000 distinct CDR3 sequences, with about 10% seen just once and roughly 4% held by the top ten. Regarding this clonotype: The junction and the germline gene differ at one end; a read error may be behind it.

The V gene's germline CDR1 is DFQATT and CDR2 SNEGSKA (reference sequence). The CDR3 contains 16 residues. This chain links TRBV20-1 with TRBJ2-7; the D is unclear. The specimen comprised PBMCs from the stem cell graft donor, sampled from the stem cell graft. The sequence was collected from a human donor who donated a stem cell graft to a child with acute myeloid leukemia. The chain's CDR3 is CSAREGYSFTPYGQYF. The CDR3 nucleotides read TGCAGTGCTAGGGAAGGATACTCATTCACCCCCTACGGGCAGTACTTC.